This passage covers 26 T cell receptor beta chains from one sample sequenced in a study of metastatic and nonmetastatic thyroid tumors. With MiXCR, TCRdb reprocessed the PCR reads. This sample has about 40,000 clones; about 16% occur once, and the top ten carry 3.5% to 4%. Not a single patient had been given any form of treatment at any point before undergoing thyroid surgery. The sample comprised blood. Receptors originate from a female donor with papillary thyroid cancer or a benign thyroid nodule (not recorded which). Some clones in this sample may be carry-over from other donors' samples.

There are many counts of this clone. The rearrangement joins TRBV5-6 to TRBJ1-5; D is perhaps TRBD1 (6 bases). The CDR3 extends over 16 amino acids. The germline CDR1 and CDR2 sequences are SGHDT and YYEEEE. Trimming removed 4 bases at V and 1 base at J, with 15 bases between. The CDR3 DNA is TGTGCCAGCAGCCTAAAGGGGGAAGAGAGCAATCAGCCCCAGCATTTT. Its translation: CASSLKGEESNQPQHF.

There are many counts of this clone. This rearrangement joins TRBV6-5 to TRBJ2-2, with 8 bases identical to TRBD1. The CDR3 has 16 amino acids. Germline CDR1 and CDR2: MNHEY and SVGAGI. J lost 3 bases, V lost 2 bases, and 5 bases had no gene match. The CDR3 is CASSYVRGLDTGELFF. The CDR3, as DNA: TGTGCCAGCAGTTACGTCAGGGGGCTGGACACCGGGGAGCTGTTTTTT.

This clone came up many times. This chain connects TRBV9 to TRBJ2-5; TRBD2 agrees at 11 bases. Losses at the gene ends were 0 bases for V and 4 bases for J; bases not matched to a gene: 5. Germline loops: CDR1 SGDLS, CDR2 YYNGEE. CDR3 length equals 16 residues. The CDR3 sequence is CASSVVGLAGGETQYF. CDR3 in DNA: TGTGCCAGCAGCGTAGTTGGGCTAGCGGGGGGAGAGACCCAGTACTTC.

This clone was recorded at least ten times. The chain uses TRBV11-3 and TRBJ2-7; D unclear. V lost 4 bases and J 0 bases, leaving 7 bases between the germline ends. Germline values: CDR1 SGHNT, CDR2 YENEEA. The length of the CDR3 is 13 residues. The CDR3 sequence: CASSSRGSYEQYF. CDR3 bases: TGTGCCAGCAGCTCCCGAGGCTCCTACGAGCAGTACTTC.

Within the sample, this clone is medium-sized. The final CDR3 position lacks the conserved phenylalanine or tryptophan, pointing to a likely read error. Because the CDR3's place on the DNA is in doubt, the DNA is left out and the CDR3 is given as listed by TCRdb. The V gene is TRBV30, the J gene TRBJ1-2. CDR1 GTSNPN and CDR2 SVGIG come from the germline V gene (reference sequence). The CDR3 has 11 amino acids, counting both end residues. This CDR3 is CAWSVDRLPAL.

This clone was picked up many times. V is TRBV20-1 and J is TRBJ1-5, with D unresolved. CDR3 length: 14 residues. Germline V CDR1 and CDR2: DFQATT, SNEGSKA (reference sequence). Between the trimmed V and J ends, which lost 6 bases and 3 bases, there was a span of 15 bases. The CDR3 DNA is TGCAGTGCGCGCTACGGTGATATCAATCAGCCCCAGCATTTT. Its translation: CSARYGDINQPQHF.

This clone showed up many times. CDR3 coding DNA: TGTGCCACCAGTGATTTAAAAGCGGGAGGGCTCAATGAGCAGTTCTTC. It encodes CATSDLKAGGLNEQFF. V is TRBV24-1 and J is TRBJ2-1; TRBD2 aligns across 10 bases. The CDR3 consists of 16 residues. Germline assignment: CDR1 KGHDR and CDR2 SFDVKD. The ends lost 1 base at V and 6 bases at J; junction bases unmatched: 5.

This clone has just a few counts. At one end, the junction sequence differs from germline, possibly due to a read error. The chain is built from TRBV20-1 and TRBJ2-7; 7 bases line up with TRBD2. This CDR3 has 13 residues. Per germline, CDR1 DFQATT and CDR2 SNEGSKA (reference sequence). For the CDR3, the DNA is TGCAGTGCTAGAGATGACCTAAGAGGGAGGGCGAACTTC. Protein product: CSARDDLRGRANF.

This clone was counted many times. The V gene is TRBV6-5, the J gene TRBJ1-2, with D possibly TRBD1 on 6 matching bases. The germline gives CDR1 MNHEY, CDR2 SVGAGI. The CDR3 consists of 14 residues. Between the trimmed V and J ends, which lost 2 bases and 8 bases, there was a span of 15 bases. The CDR3 reads CASSYGARGDGYTF. The CDR3 DNA reads as TGTGCCAGCAGTTACGGGGCCAGGGGCGACGGCTACACCTTC.

As for this clone: One end of the junction does not line up with germline, which may come from a read error. The chain employs TRBV27 and TRBJ2-6; no clear D gene. Germline V gene sequence: CDR1 MNHEY, CDR2 SMNVEV (reference sequence). There are 16 residues in the CDR3. The CDR3: CASRWAVHSAANVLTF. CDR3 nucleotide sequence: TGTGCCAGCAGGTGGGCAGTCCACTCTGCGGCCAACGTCCTGACTTTC.

The sample holds many counts of this clone. The chain uses TRBV20-1 and TRBJ1-6, with TRBD1 matching over 8 bases. Germline V lookup: CDR1 DFQATT, CDR2 SNEGSKA (reference sequence). This CDR3 comprises 12 residues. The trim removed 6 bases at V and 9 bases at J, leaving 4 bases unmatched. As DNA, the CDR3 is TGCAGTGCAGGACAGGGATCTTCACCCCTCCACTTT. This gives the protein CSAGQGSSPLHF.

This clone was counted between two and nine times. Compared with germline, one end of the junction differs, possibly owing to a read error. The gene calls are TRBV2 and TRBJ2-5; D is undetermined. The germline V gene has CDR1 SNHLY and CDR2 FYNNEI. The CDR3 loop spans 15 amino acids. The CDR3 reads CAIHPAQRHQETQYF. The CDR3 DNA is TGTGCCATCCATCCCGCACAGCGTCACCAAGAGACCCAGTACTTT.

By share, this clone ranks as medium-sized (0.01 to 0.1%). The chain carries TRBV6-1 and TRBJ1-5; tentatively, D is TRBD1 (6 bases). The length of the CDR3 is 16 residues. V lost 5 bases and J lost 3, with 17 bases in between. Germline CDR1 is MNHNS and CDR2 is SASEGT. The CDR3 DNA reads as TGTGCCAGCAGTTCCGCACGGGGGGCAGTCAATCAGCCCCAGCATTTT. It yields the protein CASSSARGAVNQPQHF.

This clone has at least ten counts. The chain is built from TRBV6-1 and TRBJ2-3; D is undetermined. Deletions cut 7 bases from V and 3 bases from J, with 11 bases between. The CDR3 sequence is 13 residues long. Germline V gene sequence: CDR1 MNHNS, CDR2 SASEGT. The CDR3 reads CASIEIATDTQYF. The CDR3 DNA reads TGTGCCAGCATTGAGATAGCTACAGATACGCAGTATTTT.

This clone was recorded at least ten times. The rearrangement links TRBV24-1 to TRBJ1-2; 8 bases agree with TRBD1. The CDR3 sequence is 17 residues long. CDR1 and CDR2 from the germline V gene are KGHDR and SFDVKD. V trimming: 4 bases; J trimming: 1 base; junction bases outside the gene matches: 10. CDR3 in amino acids: CATSESSGTGHNYGYTF. The DNA of the CDR3 is TGTGCCACCAGTGAATCCTCCGGGACAGGCCATAACTATGGCTACACCTTC.

This clone was counted at least ten times. One end of the junction does not line up with germline, which may come from a read error. This chain connects TRBV25-1 to TRBJ1-1; D uncertain. Germline assignment: CDR1 MGHDK and CDR2 SYGVNS. This CDR3 spans 12 amino acids. This CDR3 reads CASSEAPLRFLF. In DNA, the CDR3 is TGTGCCAGCAGTGAAGCCCCTCTCAGGTTCCTGTTT.

The DNA of the CDR3 is TGTGCCAGCAGTTTCGGGGGCAGCGGAACTGAAGCTTTCTTT. It encodes CASSFGGSGTEAFF. The gene calls are TRBV12-3 or TRBV12-4 and TRBJ1-1; weak D call: TRBD1 (6 bases). The V end was cut by 3 bases, the J end by 5 bases, with 13 bases between. This CDR3 contains 14 residues.

This clone has at least ten counts. The chain recombines TRBV6-5 with TRBJ1-6; D uncertain. The CDR3 has 18 residues. Germline CDR1 and CDR2: MNHEY and SVGAGI. The V and J ends lost 2 bases and 3 bases respectively, with 17 bases between them. The CDR3 here is CASSYVPSSMNYNSPLHF. The DNA for the CDR3 is TGTGCCAGCAGTTACGTCCCGAGTTCCATGAACTATAATTCACCCCTCCACTTT.

The CDR3 is CASSLVQGLYEQYF. CDR3 sequence (DNA): TGTGCCAGCAGCTTAGTTCAGGGGTTATACGAGCAGTACTTC. The J gene is TRBJ2-7, the V gene TRBV7-2; D may be TRBD1 (6 bases). Trimming removed 1 base at V and 4 bases at J, with 11 bases between. The length of the CDR3 is 14 residues. Germline CDR1 SGHTA, CDR2 FQGNSA.

Many counts were recorded for this clone. The genes are TRBV20-1 and TRBJ1-2, with D possibly matching TRBD1 (6 bases). CDR3 length equals 17 residues. Germline V gene lookup returns CDR1 DFQATT and CDR2 SNEGSKA (reference sequence). The CDR3 reads CRPSTGDTSPGNYGYTF. The CDR3 DNA reads as TGCAGACCCTCCACCGGGGACACCTCCCCTGGGAACTATGGCTACACCTTC.

On this clone: This specimen includes other DNA sequences encoding the same CDR3. The chain couples TRBV24-1 to TRBJ2-3; the D is unclear. Germline V gene sequence: CDR1 KGHDR, CDR2 SFDVKD. The CDR3 length is 15 residues. Trimming removed 4 bases from V and 0 bases from J, with 10 bases in between. The CDR3 DNA reads TGTGCCACCAGTGACCCGTCAAGGAGCACAGATACGCAGTATTTT. It is translated as CATSDPSRSTDTQYF.

The V call is TRBV6-1, the J call TRBJ1-2; D ambiguous. CDR1 is MNHNS, CDR2 SASEGT, per germline. The CDR3 contains 13 residues. V was clipped by 3 bases and J by 2 bases, with 7 bases between them. The CDR3 loop is CASSESGNYGYTF. DNA for the CDR3: TGTGCCAGCAGTGAGTCTGGGAACTATGGCTACACCTTC.

This clone occurred many times. The V call is TRBV6-1, the J call TRBJ2-7; D is unclear. Trimming cost V 0 bases and J 0 bases, with 12 bases left between them. Looked up from germline, CDR1 is MNHNS and CDR2 is SASEGT. The CDR3 extends over 16 amino acids. CDR3 protein: CASSEAATRPSYEQYF. The DNA for the CDR3 is TGTGCCAGCAGTGAAGCCGCCACCCGGCCCTCCTACGAGCAGTACTTC.

This clone was detected many times. J is TRBJ1-5 and V is TRBV5-1; D gene unclear. The CDR3 has 13 amino acids. Per germline, CDR1 SGHRS and CDR2 YFSETQ. With 3 bases removed from V and 1 base from J, the gap between germline ends came to 5 bases. CDR3 DNA: TGCGCCAGCAGCTACGACAGCAATCAGCCCCAGCATTTT. This codes for CASSYDSNQPQHF.

The chain has TRBV24-1 and TRBJ2-2; D is unresolved. CDR1 KGHDR and CDR2 SFDVKD come from the germline V gene. V dropped 8 bases and J dropped 4 bases, with 19 bases sitting between them. This CDR3 comprises 16 residues. The CDR3 reads CATTKSGVVSTGELFF. The CDR3, as DNA: TGTGCCACCACCAAAAGTGGGGTCGTTAGCACCGGGGAGCTGTTTTTT.

This clone was recorded at least ten times. The chain employs TRBV6-5 and TRBJ1-5; no reliable D call. This CDR3 is 18 amino acids long. The V end was cut by 6 bases, the J end by 0 bases, with 21 bases between. CDR1 MNHEY and CDR2 SVGAGI come from the germline V gene. This CDR3 reads CASRIPGLTPGSNQPQHF. The CDR3 DNA sequence: TGTGCCAGCAGAATACCGGGCCTAACGCCAGGTAGCAATCAGCCCCAGCATTTT.